This T cell receptor beta chain was sequenced for a study of OX40 agonist ivuxolimab in advanced cancers. About the study: At under 85% male, the cohort had a mean age of 60 years, ranging from about 20 to 79.

Germline CDR1 LNHDA, CDR2 SQIVND (reference sequence). The CDR3 is made up of 12 amino acids. J was trimmed by 3 bases and V by 9 bases; bases with no gene match: 2. Libraries were prepared by immunoSEQ multiplex PCR; TCRdb keeps only in-frame clonotypes and omits some of them. This table has tens of thousands of clones, 85% appearing once. The rearrangement joins TRBV19 to TRBJ1-3, with TRBD1 matching over 7 bases. The sequencing used CD4+ or CD8+ T cells sorted from blood, collected in a trial of the OX40 agonist ivuxolimab. The receptor was isolated from an adult with an advanced solid tumor such as melanoma, head and neck, liver or kidney cancer. Here the CDR3 reads CASRTGGNTIYF. The CDR3, as DNA: TGTGCCAGCAGGACAGGTGGAAACACCATATATTTT.